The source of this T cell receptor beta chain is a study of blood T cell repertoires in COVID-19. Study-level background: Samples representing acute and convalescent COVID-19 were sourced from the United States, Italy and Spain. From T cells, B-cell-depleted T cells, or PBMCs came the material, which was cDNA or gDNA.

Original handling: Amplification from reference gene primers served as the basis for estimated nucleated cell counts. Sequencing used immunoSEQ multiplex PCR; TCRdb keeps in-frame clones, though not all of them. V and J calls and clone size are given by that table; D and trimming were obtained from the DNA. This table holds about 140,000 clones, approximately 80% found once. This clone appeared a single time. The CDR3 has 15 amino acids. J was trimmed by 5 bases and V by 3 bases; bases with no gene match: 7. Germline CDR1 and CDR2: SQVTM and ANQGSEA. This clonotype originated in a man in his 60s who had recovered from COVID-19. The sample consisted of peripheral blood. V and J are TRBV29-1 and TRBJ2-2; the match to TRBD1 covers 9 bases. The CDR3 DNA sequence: TGCAGCGTTGACCCGGGACAGGGTGGAACCGGGGAGCTGTTTTTT. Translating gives CSVDPGQGGTGELFF.